This is a list of T cell receptor beta chains from one sample in a study of blood T cell repertoires in COVID-19. Measured with immunoSEQ multiplex PCR; TCRdb has only the in-frame clones, and not every one. Of roughly 410,000 clones in the sample, approximately 87% were seen once. Material for sequencing was peripheral blood. The receptor set was obtained from a woman aged 55-69 years with COVID-19, enrolled during active disease. CDR3s include the opening cysteine and the closing phenylalanine or tryptophan. A D gene is named only where the DNA matches it firmly. Expanded clones get a size class; other rows say once, few or many, or leave the size out.

d_call clone_size j_call v_call cdr3_nt cdr3_aa
NA NA TRBJ2-1 TRBV28 TGTGCCAGCAGTTTATTACAGCCCAATGAGCAGTTCTTC CASSLLQPNEQFF
TRBD1 NA TRBJ1-2 TRBV30 TGTGCCTGGAAATACTCGGACAGGCGCGCCGGCTACACCTTC CAWKYSDRRAGYTF
TRBD2 NA TRBJ2-7 TRBV7-9 TGTGCCAGCAGTTTAGCGGGGGGCTACGAGCAGTACTTC CASSLAGGYEQYF
TRBD1 NA TRBJ1-1 TRBV6-2/TRBV6-3 TGTGCCAGCAGTACCCGACAGGGACAAACGTGGAACACTGAAGCTTTCTTT CASSTRQGQTWNTEAFF
NA NA TRBJ1-5 TRBV3-1/TRBV3-2 TGTGCCAGCAGCCAAGGAACAGGCCCCCAGCCCCAGCATTTT CASSQGTGPQPQHF
NA NA TRBJ2-3 TRBV9 TGTGCCAGCAGCGCACAGGGCACAGATACGCAGTATTTT CASSAQGTDTQYF
NA NA TRBJ2-1 TRBV5-1 TGCGCCAGCAGCCCCTCGGGGGACTCCTACAATGAGCAGTTCTTC CASSPSGDSYNEQFF
TRBD2 NA TRBJ2-5 TRBV4-1 TGCGCCAGCAGCCAAGAGTCTAGCGGGGGGGTACATTGGACCCAGTACTTC CASSQESSGGVHWTQYF
NA NA TRBJ1-1 TRBV7-2 TGTGCCAGCAGCTTAGCTGGAGGGCGTATAACTGAAGCTTTCTTT CASSLAGGRITEAFF
TRBD1 NA TRBJ1-2 TRBV9 TGTGCCAGCAGCCCGAGACAGGGGATTGACTATGGCTACACCTTC CASSPRQGIDYGYTF
NA NA TRBJ2-2 TRBV6-5 TGTGCCAGCAGCAACAGGAACACCGGGGAGCTGTTTTTT CASSNRNTGELFF
NA NA TRBJ1-5 TRBV30 TGTGCCTGGAGCGCTAGGATTAGCAATCAGCCCCAGCATTTT CAWSARISNQPQHF
NA once TRBJ1-3 TRBV29-1 TGCAGCGTTGGAGACAGTAATATCTCTGGAAACACCATATATTTT CSVGDSNISGNTIYF
NA NA TRBJ2-6 TRBV7-8 TGTGCCAGCAGCCCCACCGAGACTGGGGCCAACGTCCTGACTTTC CASSPTETGANVLTF
TRBD2 NA TRBJ2-7 TRBV5-1 TGCGCCAGCAGCCCGAGAGCGGGGGGCCCTTCCTACGAGCAGTACTTC CASSPRAGGPSYEQYF
TRBD1 NA TRBJ1-2 TRBV6-5 TGTGCCAGCAGTAACCCGGACAGGGTCGGCGGCTACACCTTC CASSNPDRVGGYTF
NA NA TRBJ1-6 TRBV2 TGTGCCAGCAGTCTCGAGACAGTAAACTATAATTCACCCCTCCACTTT CASSLETVNYNSPLHF
NA once TRBJ2-4 TRBV5-8 TGTGCCAGCAGCTGGGGGGACCGGATAATAAACATTCAGTACTTC CASSWGDRIINIQYF
TRBD2 NA TRBJ2-3 TRBV7-2 TGTGCCAGCAGCTTGGGGACTAGCGGGGGGGCGAATACGCAGTATTTT CASSLGTSGGANTQYF
TRBD2 NA TRBJ2-2 TRBV19 TGTGCCAGTAGTATAGAACTAGCGGGGGGGCGCACCGGGGAGCTGTTTTTT CASSIELAGGRTGELFF
TRBD2 NA TRBJ2-5 TRBV28 TGTGCCAGCAGTTTAACGGCTAGCGGGCAAGAGACCCAGTACTTC CASSLTASGQETQYF
NA NA TRBJ1-1 TRBV7-3 TGTGCCAGCAGCCCAGATGGGGGGACTGAAGCTTTCTTT CASSPDGGTEAFF
NA NA TRBJ2-7 TRBV6-5 TGTGCCAGCAGGGGGACTCCGAACGAGCAGTACTTC CASRGTPNEQYF
NA few TRBJ2-7 TRBV19 TGTGCCAGTAGTAGTCAGTTTTTAACAGGCGAGCAGTACTTC CASSSQFLTGEQYF
NA NA TRBJ1-5 TRBV3-1/TRBV3-2 TGTGCCAGCAGCCGGAAAAGGACAGATCAGCCCCAGCATTTT CASSRKRTDQPQHF
TRBD2 NA TRBJ2-3 TRBV4-2 TGTGCCAGCAGCCAAGACGGTAGCGGGGGATCGCAGTATTTT CASSQDGSGGSQYF
TRBD1 NA TRBJ1-6 TRBV19 TGTGCCAGTAGTTTAACCCCGGGACAGGGGATTTCACCCCTCCACTTT CASSLTPGQGISPLHF
TRBD2 NA TRBJ2-5 TRBV5-1 TGCGCCAGCAGCCTAACTAGCGGCCAAGAGACCCAGTACTTC CASSLTSGQETQYF
NA NA TRBJ1-1 TRBV29-1 TGCAGCGTTGCCGGGAGAACTGAAGCTTTCTTT CSVAGRTEAFF
NA NA TRBJ2-1 TRBV15 TGTGCCACCAGCGGGGGGGCCCGGAATGAGCAGTTCTTC CATSGGARNEQFF
NA NA TRBJ2-5 TRBV10-3 TGTGCCATCAAATCTTCGACCAGGGGCAACCAGTACTTC CAIKSSTRGNQYF
NA once TRBJ1-2 TRBV5-1 TGCGCCAGCAGCTTGGTTGCAGCGTCCTATGGCTACACCTTC CASSLVAASYGYTF
NA NA TRBJ1-1 TRBV3-1/TRBV3-2 TGTGCCAGCAGCCATGGGGCCCGCACTGAAGCTTTCTTT CASSHGARTEAFF
TRBD1 NA TRBJ1-1 TRBV28 TGTGCCAGCAGTACCCTGAGGGGGCGGAACACTGAAGCTTTCTTT CASSTLRGRNTEAFF
NA NA TRBJ1-1 TRBV21-1 TGTGCCAGCAGCAAAGACCAGTTGAACACTGAAGCTTTCTTT CASSKDQLNTEAFF
TRBD1 NA TRBJ1-5 TRBV2 TGTGCCAGCGCCGGGACAGGGCGCAATCAGCCCCAGCATTTT CASAGTGRNQPQHF
NA NA TRBJ2-7 TRBV6-5 TGTGCCAGCAGCTCAGGGTTTGGCCCCTACGAGCAGTACTTC CASSSGFGPYEQYF
TRBD1 few TRBJ1-1 TRBV5-1 TGCGCCAGCAGCGTGGCAGGGGGCCCTGAAGCTTTCTTT CASSVAGGPEAFF
TRBD1 few TRBJ1-5 TRBV2 TGTGCCAGCAGTGTATTAGGACAGGTGGGTCAGCCCCAGCATTTT CASSVLGQVGQPQHF
NA NA TRBJ1-2 TRBV14 TGTGCCAGCAGCCTCAAACAGGGAAATGGCTACACCTTC CASSLKQGNGYTF
TRBD1 NA TRBJ1-5 TRBV18 TGTGCCAGCTCACAGGGGGCGTCTGGCAATCAGCCCCAGCATTTT CASSQGASGNQPQHF
NA once TRBJ1-2 TRBV7-3 TGTGCCAGCAGCCCGGGACATGGGTTGTCTAACTATGGCTACACCTTC CASSPGHGLSNYGYTF
NA NA TRBJ2-1 TRBV5-5 TGTGCCAGCAGCTTGCTTGGGAGGGGGAATGAGCAGTTCTTC CASSLLGRGNEQFF
NA NA TRBJ1-5 TRBV2 TGTGCCAGCAGCAGAAGTAGCAATCAGCCCCAGCATTTT CASSRSSNQPQHF
NA NA TRBJ2-1 TRBV9 TGTGCCAGCAGCTCCTCCGACTCCCCATACAATGAGCAGTTCTTC CASSSSDSPYNEQFF
TRBD1 once TRBJ1-4 TRBV7-6 TGTGCCAGCAGCTCCGGGACAGGGGTGGTCGGTGAAAAACTGTTTTTT CASSSGTGVVGEKLFF
NA NA TRBJ2-2 TRBV3-1/TRBV3-2 TGTGCCAGCAGCCAAGTCGGTTTCACCGGGGAGCTGTTTTTT CASSQVGFTGELFF
NA NA TRBJ2-5 TRBV4-1 TGCGCCAGCAGCCAAGAAGGACGGGGGGCTTACAGAGAGACCCAGTACTTC CASSQEGRGAYRETQYF
TRBD1 once TRBJ1-2 TRBV7-3 TGTGCCAGCAGCTTAGGGGGGACAGGGGAGGCCCTATATGGCTACACCTTC CASSLGGTGEALYGYTF
TRBD1 NA TRBJ2-2 TRBV24-1 TGTGCCACCAGTAGCGGACAGGGGTGGCCCGGGGAGCTGTTTTTT CATSSGQGWPGELFF
NA NA TRBJ1-2 TRBV9 TGTGCCAGCAGCCGACCGGGGGGCGCGAAAGGCTACACCTTC CASSRPGGAKGYTF
NA NA TRBJ2-1 TRBV24-1 TGTGCCACCATAAGTAGGGGGAATGAGCAGTTCTTC CATISRGNEQFF
NA NA TRBJ2-1 TRBV7-2 TGTGCCAGCACTCGAGTGGCGGGACAGAGATACAATGAGCAGTTCTTC CASTRVAGQRYNEQFF
NA NA TRBJ2-7 TRBV5-1 TGCGCCAGCAGCTTGCCTGCCTACGAGCAGTACTTC CASSLPAYEQYF
TRBD2 NA TRBJ2-2 TRBV5-1 TGCGCCAGCAGCTCCGGACTAGCGGGGGGCCCGAACACCGGGGAGCTGTTTTTT CASSSGLAGGPNTGELFF
NA once TRBJ2-7 TRBV13 TGTGCCAGCAGCGTTTCGGTCAGGGGACTGGGACAGACCCCTAAGGAGGAGCAGTACTTC CASSVSVRGLGQTPKEEQYF
TRBD2 NA TRBJ2-1 TRBV5-1 TGCGCCAGCAGCTCTACAGGGACCTTGACTAGCGGGGGGCCGTACAATGAGCAGTTCTTC CASSSTGTLTSGGPYNEQFF
NA NA TRBJ1-1 TRBV9 TGTGCCAGCAGCCCGTACGGGAAAGAAGCTTTCTTT CASSPYGKEAFF
TRBD2 NA TRBJ2-1 TRBV7-9 TGTGCCAGCAGCAGATCAGCGGGGAGCTCCTACAATGAGCAGTTCTTC CASSRSAGSSYNEQFF
TRBD1 NA TRBJ1-2 TRBV10-3 TGTGCCATCAGTGAGGCGGTACAGGGGGCAGAGGGCTACACCTTC CAISEAVQGAEGYTF